A single sample is the source of the 5 T cell receptor beta chains below, sequenced in a study of cytomegalovirus exposure and HLA in healthy donors. PCR involved 60 Vbeta and 13 Jbeta primers. Profiled with immunoSEQ multiplex PCR; TCRdb holds only in-frame clones, not every one. The sample lists 150,000 to 180,000 clones; about 76% were seen once. Material for sequencing was PBMCs. Receptors were obtained from a young man in good health and CMV-seropositive.

This clone was seen only a few times. In the same sample, other DNA sequences code for this CDR3. CDR3 bases: TGTGCCAGCAGGACAGGCTCTGGAAACACCATATATTTT. This sequence encodes CASRTGSGNTIYF. This chain uses TRBV6-1 with TRBJ1-3; the D gene is possibly TRBD1 (6 bases). V lost 6 bases and J 0 bases, leaving 6 bases between the germline ends. CDR3 length: 13 residues. From germline, CDR1 is MNHNS and CDR2 SASEGT.

V usage is TRBV2 and J usage is TRBJ2-1, with D possibly TRBD2 on 6 matching bases. V was shortened by 8 bases and J by 0 bases, with 17 bases between the two germline ends. Germline V gene data show CDR1 as SNHLY and CDR2 as FYNNEI. This CDR3 comprises 16 residues. The CDR3 protein is CASGGSLVGSYNEQFF. CDR3 bases: TGTGCCAGCGGGGGGTCCCTAGTGGGCTCCTACAATGAGCAGTTCTTC. Supplemented by reference TRBV2 and TRBJ2-1, the full variable domain reads EPEVTQTPSHQVTQMGQEVILRCVPISNHLYFYWYRQILGQKVEFLVSFYNNEISEKSEIFDDQFSVERPDGSNFTLKIRSTKLEDSAMYFCASGGSLVGSYNEQFFGPGTRLTVL.

This clone came up a few times. The J gene is TRBJ2-2, the V gene TRBV29-1; TRBD1 is a possible D gene (6 bases). This CDR3 is built from 14 residues. The germline V gene encodes CDR1 SQVTM and CDR2 ANQGSEA. Trimming cost V 7 bases and J 5 bases, with 17 bases left between them. The CDR3 DNA sequence: TGCAGCGCCCAGGTTTTGAGGGGGACCGGGGAGCTGTTTTTT. Translated: CSAQVLRGTGELFF.

The chain employs TRBV25-1 and TRBJ2-7, with 9 bases lining up with TRBD1. Germline V gene sequence: CDR1 MGHDK, CDR2 SYGVNS. The CDR3 runs 14 residues. Unmatched junction bases numbered 6, after V lost 8 bases and J lost 1 base. The CDR3 nucleotides are TGTGCCAGCGCCGGGACAGGGAGATCCTACGAGCAGTACTTC. It codes for CASAGTGRSYEQYF.

The V and J genes are TRBV2 and TRBJ2-7; no definite D call. The CDR3 length is 10 residues. Trimming shortened V by 5 bases and J by 6 bases, and 5 bases separated the two germline ends. From germline, CDR1 is SNHLY and CDR2 FYNNEI. CDR3 nucleotide sequence: TGTGCCAGCAGTTCCGTCGAGCAGTACTTC. It translates to CASSSVEQYF. Based on the CDR3 plus reference TRBV2 and TRBJ2-7, the full variable domain is EPEVTQTPSHQVTQMGQEVILRCVPISNHLYFYWYRQILGQKVEFLVSFYNNEISEKSEIFDDQFSVERPDGSNFTLKIRSTKLEDSAMYFCASSSVEQYFGPGTRLTVT.